There are a few counts of the clone carrying this T cell receptor beta chain. Trimming stripped 2 bases from V and 2 bases from J, with 10 bases between. Germline assignment: CDR1 SGHRS and CDR2 YFSETQ. The CDR3 runs to 14 residues. The record originates from a study of early T cells in non-severe SARS-CoV-2 infection. One entry per CDR3 protein results from TCRdb running MiXCR on the 5' RACE reads. In the table there are 70,000 to 85,000 distinct CDR3 sequences, roughly an eighth of which are singletons. Sequencing was performed on whole blood. This clonotype was sampled from an adult who was a healthcare worker with PCR-confirmed SARS-CoV-2 infection or an uninfected control (not recorded which). The gene calls are TRBV5-1 and TRBJ2-5, with D maybe TRBD1 (6 bases). CDR3: CASSFGQPQETQYF. CDR3 sequence (DNA): TGCGCCAGCAGCTTCGGACAGCCTCAAGAGACCCAGTACTTC.